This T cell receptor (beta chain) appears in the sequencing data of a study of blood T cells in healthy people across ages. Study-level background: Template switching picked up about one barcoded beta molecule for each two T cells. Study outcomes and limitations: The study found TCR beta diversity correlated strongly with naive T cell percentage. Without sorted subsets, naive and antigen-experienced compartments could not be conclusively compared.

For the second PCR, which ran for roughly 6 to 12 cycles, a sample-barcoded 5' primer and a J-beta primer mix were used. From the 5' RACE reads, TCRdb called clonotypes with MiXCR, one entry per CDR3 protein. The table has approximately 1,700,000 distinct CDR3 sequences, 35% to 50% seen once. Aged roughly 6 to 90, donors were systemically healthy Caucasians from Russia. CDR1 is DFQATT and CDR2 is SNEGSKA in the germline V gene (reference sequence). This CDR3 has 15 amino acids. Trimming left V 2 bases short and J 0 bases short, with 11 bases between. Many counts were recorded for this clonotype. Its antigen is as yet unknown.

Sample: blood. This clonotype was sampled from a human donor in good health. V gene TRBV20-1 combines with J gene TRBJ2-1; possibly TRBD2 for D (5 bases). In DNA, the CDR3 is TGCAGTGCTAGACACGGGGTCAGCTCCTACAATGAGCAGTTCTTC. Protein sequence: CSARHGVSSYNEQFF.